This T cell receptor (beta chain) was documented in a study of regulatory T cells. The PCR used 52 TRBV and 13 TRBJ primers. Clones were sequenced by immunoSEQ multiplex PCR, and TCRdb holds only the in-frame ones, with some missing. The sample carries around 10,000 clones, over 70% recorded once. Germline V lookup: CDR1 MDHEN, CDR2 SYDVKM. Trimming removed 7 bases from V and 0 bases from J, with 20 bases in between. This CDR3 has 17 amino acids. Worth noting for this clone: Antigen: not known.

Study-wide findings and caveats: Patient CD8+ T cells trended toward lower Shannon entropy than controls. Patient repertoires had restricted TRB V-J pairs and skewed V and J usage, most in Tregs.

Patients aged 2 to 39 years had fewer naive T cells. The chain employs TRBV28 and TRBJ2-3, with D possibly being TRBD2 (6 bases). This TCR derives from a person aged 18 to 30 with CD3G deficiency. Specimen: CD8+ T cells sorted from blood. The CDR3 is CASTRSLATSSTDTQYF. CDR3 bases: TGTGCCAGCACCCGATCCCTAGCGACTTCTAGCACAGATACGCAGTATTTT.